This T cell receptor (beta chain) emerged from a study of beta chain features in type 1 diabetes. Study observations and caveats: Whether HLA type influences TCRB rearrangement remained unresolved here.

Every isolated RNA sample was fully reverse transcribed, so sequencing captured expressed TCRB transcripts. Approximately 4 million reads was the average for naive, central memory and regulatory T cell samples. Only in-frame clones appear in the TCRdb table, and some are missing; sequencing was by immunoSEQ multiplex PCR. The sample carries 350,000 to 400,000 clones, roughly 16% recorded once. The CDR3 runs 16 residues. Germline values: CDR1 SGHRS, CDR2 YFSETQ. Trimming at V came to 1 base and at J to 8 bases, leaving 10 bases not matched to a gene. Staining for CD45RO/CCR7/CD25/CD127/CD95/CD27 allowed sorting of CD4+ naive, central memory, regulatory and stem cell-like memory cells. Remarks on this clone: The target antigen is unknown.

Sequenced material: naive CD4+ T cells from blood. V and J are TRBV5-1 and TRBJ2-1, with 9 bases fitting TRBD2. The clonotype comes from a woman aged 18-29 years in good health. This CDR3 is CASSLPRVAGADEQFF. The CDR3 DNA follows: TGCGCCAGCAGCTTGCCTAGGGTAGCGGGAGCCGATGAGCAGTTCTTC.